Listed below are T cell receptor beta chains from one sample, sequenced in a study of beta chain features in type 1 diabetes. Profiling relied on immunoSEQ multiplex PCR, and the TCRdb table lists in-frame clones only, not all of them. The data show under 300,000 clones, approximately 13% seen once. The sample comprised naive CD4+ T cells from blood. The receptor source for this set is a man aged 25 to 40 with type 1 diabetes. Each CDR3 is given with its conserved first and last residue. D genes are given only for firm matches. Expanded clones are given a class, and other clones once, few, many or no size at all.

size	D	V	J	DNA	CDR3
NA	NA	TRBV5-1	TRBJ2-5	TGCGCCAGCAGCCGAAGACAGGAAGAGACCCAGTACTTC	CASSRRQEETQYF
few	TRBD2	TRBV5-4	TRBJ2-3	TGTGCCAGCAGCTTGGCCGGGGGGACTAGGGTTGGAGATACGCAGTATTTT	CASSLAGGTRVGDTQYF
few	TRBD1	TRBV9	TRBJ2-2	TGTGCCAGCAGCGTAGAGGGGACAGTTACCGGGGAGCTGTTTTTT	CASSVEGTVTGELFF
NA	TRBD2	TRBV29-1	TRBJ2-1	TGCAGCGTTGATCGGCTAGCGGGAGTCAATGAGCAGTTCTTC	CSVDRLAGVNEQFF
few	NA	TRBV5-4	TRBJ1-1	TGTGCCAGCAGTGTTGAGGCCGGAGGGAACACTGAAGCTTTCTTT	CASSVEAGGNTEAFF
NA	TRBD2	TRBV18	TRBJ2-2	TGTGCCAGCTCACCGGGACTAACTGACACCGGGGAGCTGTTTTTT	CASSPGLTDTGELFF
NA	NA	TRBV29-1	TRBJ2-1	TGCAGCTCCGGTTTAGCGGAGTACAATGAGCAGTTCTTC	CSSGLAEYNEQFF
NA	TRBD1	TRBV10-3	TRBJ1-5	TGTGCCATCAGTGGAGGACAGGGACAGCCCCAGCATTTT	CAISGGQGQPQHF
few	NA	TRBV15	TRBJ1-4	TGTGCCACCAGCAGAGGGGGGGGCCGTGAAAAACTGTTTTTT	CATSRGGGREKLFF
few	TRBD1	TRBV9	TRBJ1-6	TGTGCCAGCAGCTCTAGCCAGGGGGCGAATTCACCCCTCCACTTT	CASSSSQGANSPLHF
NA	NA	TRBV11-2	TRBJ2-7	TGTGCCAGCAGGCTGGGGGCTCCCCCCTACGAGCAGTACTTC	CASRLGAPPYEQYF
NA	NA	TRBV5-1	TRBJ1-2	TGCGCCAGCAGCCCTGAGAGGAGAGGTGGCTACACCTTC	CASSPERRGGYTF
NA	TRBD2	TRBV10-3	TRBJ2-7	TGTGCCATCAGTGATGCTGGTCTAGCGGGGTTCGAGCAGTACTTC	CAISDAGLAGFEQYF
few	NA	TRBV6-5	TRBJ2-7	TGTGCCAGCAGTTACTCGGAGGGGACCGAGCAGTACTTC	CASSYSEGTEQYF
few	NA	TRBV25-1	TRBJ2-7	TGTGCCAGCAGTGAAAACTCGGGGAAGGTCGGCATATACGAGCAGTACTTC	CASSENSGKVGIYEQYF
few	TRBD1	TRBV30	TRBJ1-2	TGTGCCTGGACCCGGACAGGGGCCTATGGCTACACCTTC	CAWTRTGAYGYTF
few	TRBD1	TRBV11-1	TRBJ1-1	TGTGCCAGCAGCTCCCCGGGACAGGGGATCCCTAACACTGAAGCTTTCTTT	CASSSPGQGIPNTEAFF
NA	TRBD2	TRBV2	TRBJ2-3	TGTGCCTCAAAGCGGGAGACGACAGATACGCAGTATTTT	CASKRETTDTQYF
few	NA	TRBV2	TRBJ2-7	TGTGCCAGCACCGCAGAACAGGGATCCTACGAGCAGTACTTC	CASTAEQGSYEQYF